These 26 T cell receptor beta chains were sequenced from one sample in a study of early T cells in non-severe SARS-CoV-2 infection. TCRdb re-analysed the 5' RACE reads in MiXCR, keeping a single row per CDR3 protein. The sample lists more than 90,000 distinct CDR3 sequences; 11% were seen once. The source material was whole blood. These receptors originate from an adult who was a healthcare worker with PCR-confirmed SARS-CoV-2 infection or an uninfected control (not recorded which).

The chain carries TRBV10-3 and TRBJ1-1; D not resolved. Germline V gene lookup returns CDR1 ENHRY and CDR2 SYGVKD. There are 15 residues in the CDR3. The V gene lost 0 bases and the J gene lost 1 base, with 9 bases spanning the gap. DNA for the CDR3: TGTGCCATCAGTGAGTCCCAGGCGGGGAACACTGAAGCTTTCTTT. The encoded protein is CAISESQAGNTEAFF.

The V gene is TRBV4-1, the J gene TRBJ2-7, with D possibly being TRBD1 or TRBD2 (5 bases each). Germline V gives CDR1 MGHRA, CDR2 YSYEKL. Trimming pared 3 bases from V and 5 bases from J, leaving 20 bases between. The CDR3 extends over 16 amino acids. The CDR3 nucleotides read TGCGCCAGCAGCCAGGGGAACCGGGGCCCCATTAACGAGCAGTACTTC. Translation: CASSQGNRGPINEQYF.

The table lists this clonotype with many counts. This chain links TRBV20-1 with TRBJ1-5, with a possible D match to TRBD1 (5 bases). V shed 3 bases and J shed 2 bases, with 14 bases lying between them. Per the germline V gene, CDR1 is DFQATT and CDR2 is SNEGSKA (reference sequence). The CDR3 runs 15 residues. CDR3 bases: TGCAGTGCTAGTGGCAGGGTGGATGGCAATCAGCCCCAGCATTTT. Its protein is CSASGRVDGNQPQHF.

The chain uses TRBV29-1 and TRBJ2-1; weak D call: TRBD2 (5 bases). Germline V gives CDR1 SQVTM, CDR2 ANQGSEA. There are 17 residues in the CDR3. Trimming left V 7 bases short and J 3 bases short, with 25 bases between. The CDR3 sequence: CSASRSSSRALYNEQFF. DNA of the CDR3: TGCAGCGCCTCCCGGAGTAGCTCGCGGGCCCTCTACAATGAGCAGTTCTTC.

The rearrangement joins TRBV28 to TRBJ2-1; tentatively, D is TRBD2 (5 bases). This CDR3 spans 13 amino acids. The ends were cut back, 4 bases at V and 3 bases at J, with 7 bases in the middle. Germline V gene sequence: CDR1 MDHEN, CDR2 SYDVKM. CDR3 protein: CASSSAGYNEQFF. CDR3 in DNA: TGTGCCAGCAGTTCGGCGGGCTACAATGAGCAGTTCTTC.

This clonotype was detected only a few times. This chain connects TRBV3-1 to TRBJ2-1; possibly TRBD1 for D (6 bases). Germline V gene data show CDR1 as LGHDT and CDR2 as YNNKEL (reference sequence). The CDR3 spans 17 residues. Between the trimmed V and J ends, which lost 0 bases and 7 bases, there was a span of 19 bases. In nucleotides, the CDR3 is TGTGCCAGCAGCCAAGACCCCGGGACAAAAGGGCCAAATGAGCAGTTCTTC. Translating gives CASSQDPGTKGPNEQFF.

Ten or more counts support this clonotype. The chain recombines TRBV30 with TRBJ2-3; D is undetermined. The CDR3 has 11 amino acids. Trimming cost V 2 bases and J 2 bases, with 2 bases left between them. Germline lookup yields CDR1 GTSNPN and CDR2 SVGIG (reference sequence). CDR3 sequence (DNA): TGTGCCTGGAGTTTCACAGATACGCAGTATTTT. This gives the protein CAWSFTDTQYF. The complete variable domain, with remaining parts taken from reference TRBV30 and TRBJ2-3, reads SQTIHQWPATLVQPVGSPLSLECTVEGTSNPNLYWYRQAAGRGLQLLFYSVGIGQISSEVPQNLSASRPQDRQFILSSKKLLLSDSGFYLCAWSFTDTQYFGPGTRLTVL.

This clonotype was observed a handful of times. V is TRBV6-2 or TRBV6-3 and J is TRBJ2-1; D not resolved. Trimming left V 2 bases short and J 5 bases short, with 7 bases between. The length of the CDR3 is 13 residues. The V gene's germline CDR1 is MNHEY and CDR2 SVGEGT. The CDR3 coding sequence is TGTGCCAGCAGTTACGCTCTCCACAATGAGCAGTTCTTC. Encoded protein: CASSYALHNEQFF.

V gene TRBV19 combines with J gene TRBJ1-2; D is unclear. The CDR3 runs to 13 residues. Germline V lookup: CDR1 LNHDA, CDR2 SQIVND (reference sequence). Trimming took off 6 bases at V and 5 bases at J, with 13 bases between the two ends. The CDR3 region is CASSPRAAYGYTF. The DNA of the CDR3 is TGTGCCAGTAGCCCCCGGGCCGCTTATGGCTACACCTTC.

J is TRBJ1-5 and V is TRBV6-1; D gene ambiguous. Per germline, CDR1 MNHNS and CDR2 SASEGT. Trimming shortened V by 2 bases and J by 7 bases, and 12 bases separated the two germline ends. This CDR3 is built from 14 residues. CDR3 sequence: CASSEPSGWQPQHF. CDR3 DNA sequence: TGTGCCAGCAGTGAACCGAGTGGTTGGCAGCCCCAGCATTTT.

About this clonotype itself: A much bigger clone sits one base away, suggesting this may be a read error. The CDR3 DNA reads TGTGCCAGCAGCTTAGGGACGAGGGGCTTTGGCTACACCTTC. It translates to CASSLGTRGFGYTF. The chain is built from TRBV11-2 and TRBJ1-2, with D possibly matching TRBD1 (5 bases). Germline V gene lookup returns CDR1 SGHAT and CDR2 FQNNGV. The CDR3 is made up of 14 amino acids. With 1 base removed from V and 7 bases from J, the gap between germline ends came to 13 bases. The entire variable domain, with the rest obtained from reference TRBV11-2 and TRBJ1-2, is as follows: EAGVAQSPRYKIIEKRQSVAFWCNPISGHATLYWYQQILGQGPKLLIQFQNNGVVDDSQLPKDRFSAERLKGVDSTLKIQPAKLEDSAVYLCASSLGTRGFGYTFGSGTRLTVV.

This clonotype came up many times. For the CDR3, the DNA is TGTGCCAGCAGTTTAGGGAGCCGGTGGCAGAGAACTAACTATGGCTACACCTTC. This codes for CASSLGSRWQRTNYGYTF. The V gene is TRBV12-3 or TRBV12-4, the J gene TRBJ1-2; D not certain. Trimming took 1 base from V and 0 from J, leaving 18 bases between them. This CDR3 region has 18 residues.

This chain links TRBV6-6 with TRBJ2-7, with D unresolved. V dropped 0 bases and J dropped 4 bases, with 10 bases sitting between them. CDR3 length equals 14 residues. Germline V lookup: CDR1 MNHNY, CDR2 SVGAGI (reference sequence). The CDR3 DNA reads TGTGCCAGCAGTTACTCTCTGGATGGGTACGAGCAGTACTTC. Protein product: CASSYSLDGYEQYF.

This clonotype was seen repeatedly, ten times or more. This chain links TRBV20-1 with TRBJ2-5, with D tentatively TRBD2 (6 bases). In germline, CDR1 is DFQATT, CDR2 SNEGSKA (reference sequence). The V and J ends lost 2 bases and 5 bases respectively, with 9 bases between them. CDR3 length: 12 amino acids. The CDR3 protein is CSARNGGETQYF. In DNA, the CDR3 is TGCAGTGCTAGAAATGGGGGGGAGACCCAGTACTTC.

In this sample, this clonotype turned up many times. The V and J genes are TRBV4-1 and TRBJ2-1, with 7 nucleotides matching TRBD2. Germline V gene data show CDR1 as MGHRA and CDR2 as YSYEKL. The V segment lost 0 bases and the J segment 3 bases; nucleotides outside the gene matches: 11. This CDR3 contains 18 residues. The CDR3 DNA reads as TGCGCCAGCAGCCAAGAGGTTCGGGGAGGGGCCTTCTACAATGAGCAGTTCTTC. It encodes CASSQEVRGGAFYNEQFF.

This chain connects TRBV11-2 to TRBJ2-2; D remains unclear. This CDR3 is built from 13 residues. V shed 3 bases and J shed 3 bases, with 5 bases lying between them. Germline V gene data show CDR1 as SGHAT and CDR2 as FQNNGV. The CDR3 DNA reads TGTGCCAGCAGCTTTGTACACACCGGGGAGCTGTTTTTT. The encoded protein is CASSFVHTGELFF. The whole variable domain, filled in from reference TRBV11-2 and TRBJ2-2, reads EAGVAQSPRYKIIEKRQSVAFWCNPISGHATLYWYQQILGQGPKLLIQFQNNGVVDDSQLPKDRFSAERLKGVDSTLKIQPAKLEDSAVYLCASSFVHTGELFFGEGSRLTVL.

This clonotype has only a few counts. The chain employs TRBV4-2 and TRBJ1-6; D gene ambiguous. This CDR3 contains 14 residues. The germline CDR1 and CDR2 sequences are LGHNA and YNFKEQ. Trimming took 4 bases from V and 8 from J, leaving 12 bases between them. The CDR3 DNA follows: TGTGCCAGCAGCCGCCCAGTCGGCGATTCACCCCTCCACTTT. Protein sequence: CASSRPVGDSPLHF.

V and J are TRBV27 and TRBJ2-7, with TRBD2 identical over 9 bases. Unmatched junction bases numbered 24, after V lost 5 bases and J lost 7 bases. CDR3 length: 19 residues. Germline loops: CDR1 MNHEY, CDR2 SMNVEV (reference sequence). CDR3 nucleotides: TGTGCCAGCAGTCCCTACTATACCCGGGGGGTAGCGGGAGTGCGAGAGCAGTACTTC. It is translated as CASSPYYTRGVAGVREQYF.

This clonotype was seen repeatedly, ten times or more. This rearrangement joins TRBV5-1 to TRBJ1-6, with no clear D. Germline V lookup: CDR1 SGHRS, CDR2 YFSETQ. CDR3 length: 16 amino acids. Trimming pared 3 bases from V and 0 bases from J, leaving 10 bases between. CDR3 DNA: TGCGCCAGCAGCTCGCGAGGGAGCTCCTATAATTCACCCCTCCACTTT. It specifies CASSSRGSSYNSPLHF. Looking up the rest from reference TRBV5-1 and TRBJ1-6 gives the full variable domain: KAGVTQTPRYLIKTRGQQVTLSCSPISGHRSVSWYQQTPGQGLQFLFEYFSETQRNKGNFPGRFSGRQFSNSRSEMNVSTLELGDSALYLCASSSRGSSYNSPLHFGNGTRLTVT.

In this sample, this clonotype turned up many times. The chain couples TRBV18 to TRBJ2-1; 12 bases are shared with TRBD2. Looked up from germline, CDR1 is KGHSH and CDR2 is LQKENI. CDR3 size: 16 residues. J was trimmed by 9 bases and V by 3 bases; bases with no gene match: 9. The CDR3 DNA reads as TGTGCCAGCTCACCCCCTTCTAGCGGGAGGGCCAGTGAGCAGTTCTTC. It yields the protein CASSPPSSGRASEQFF.

Many counts were recorded for this clonotype. The chain has TRBV9 and TRBJ1-1; D is unresolved. Germline CDR1 reads SGDLS; CDR2 reads YYNGEE. The CDR3 sequence is 13 residues long. V lost 2 bases, J lost 4 bases, and 9 bases lay in between. CDR3 in DNA: TGTGCCAGCAGCGTTGGGGTTGGCACTGAAGCTTTCTTT. This gives the protein CASSVGVGTEAFF.

This clonotype showed up many times. The chain uses TRBV10-2 and TRBJ1-1; no firm D call. CDR3 length: 14 amino acids. The V end lost 4 bases, the J end lost 4 bases, and 13 bases lay between the germline ends. Germline CDR1 WSHSY, CDR2 SAAADI. The CDR3 DNA reads TGCGCCAGCAGTGCCGGCGTATCGGGCACTGAAGCTTTCTTT. Translated: CASSAGVSGTEAFF.

V gene TRBV5-1 combines with J gene TRBJ2-3; D might be TRBD1 or TRBD2, each matching 5 bases. Trimming pared 1 base from V and 14 bases from J, leaving 17 bases between. The CDR3 has 13 amino acids. Germline CDR1 and CDR2: SGHRS and YFSETQ. The DNA of the CDR3 is TGCGCCAGCAGCTTGATCGGGGCGTCCGCCCCGTATTTT. This gives the protein CASSLIGASAPYF.

In its sample, this clonotype was seen a few times. The rearrangement joins TRBV7-6 to TRBJ2-1; tentatively, D is TRBD1 or TRBD2 (6 bases each). CDR3 length: 16 residues. Trimming took 5 bases from V and 0 from J, leaving 14 bases between them. The V gene's germline CDR1 is SGHVS and CDR2 FNYEAQ. CDR3 nucleotide sequence: TGTGCCAGCAGCCTACGGGGGACAAGCTCCTACAATGAGCAGTTCTTC. Amino acid sequence: CASSLRGTSSYNEQFF.

This clonotype came up a few times. The gene calls are TRBV9 and TRBJ2-1; D gene unclear. V was cut by 3 bases and J by 7 bases, with 5 bases left in between. This CDR3 spans 11 amino acids. Per germline, CDR1 SGDLS and CDR2 YYNGEE. DNA of the CDR3: TGTGCCAGCAGCGGCACGAATGAGCAGTTCTTC. Protein: CASSGTNEQFF.

This clonotype was observed at least ten times. The chain is built from TRBV28 and TRBJ2-3, with unresolved D. CDR3 length equals 12 residues. The germline V gene encodes CDR1 MDHEN and CDR2 SYDVKM. V was shortened by 5 bases and J by 8 bases, with 11 bases between the two germline ends. CDR3 in amino acids: CASSPPWGTQYF. The DNA for the CDR3 is TGTGCCAGCAGTCCGCCCTGGGGTACGCAGTATTTT.